This entry is about one T cell receptor beta chain. This specimen belongs to a study of cytomegalovirus exposure and HLA in healthy donors. Study as a whole: The same platform was used for the 110 or so validation repertoires and the 500 to 700 first-cohort repertoires, a later analysis reported.

Method: immunoSEQ multiplex PCR; TCRdb's copy keeps in-frame clones and lacks some. The sample carries around 200,000 clones, about 81% recorded once. The CDR3 is 14 residues long. Deletions cut 2 bases from V and 0 bases from J, with 7 bases between. In germline, CDR1 is SGHRS, CDR2 YFSETQ. The TCR sequence derives from a woman between 25 and 40 years old in good health and CMV-seronegative. V is TRBV5-1 and J is TRBJ2-3; D might be TRBD2 (5 bases). The sample was PBMCs. The CDR3 sequence: CASSLAASTDTQYF. The CDR3, as DNA: TGCGCCAGCAGCTTAGCGGCCAGCACAGATACGCAGTATTTT.